This T cell receptor beta chain was documented in a study of T cell repertoires in cytomegalovirus infection. Study-level background: Public TCR beta signatures marked donors with CMV infection and the matching HLA. Study conclusions and caveats: The ex vivo response was dominated by HLA-C-restricted CMV-specific TCR beta clonotypes.

With respect to this clonotype: As yet, its antigen is unknown.

Unmatched junction bases numbered 12, after V lost 3 bases and J lost 8 bases. From germline, CDR1 is MGHDK and CDR2 SYGVNS. The CDR3 extends over 16 amino acids. Each CDR3 protein gets one entry after TCRdb re-called the reads with MiXCR. This table has 450,000 to 600,000 distinct CDR3 sequences, around 10% appearing once. This chain uses TRBV25-1 with TRBJ1-4, with TRBD1 matching 7 bases. What was sequenced was PBMCs. This TCR was sampled from a human donor in good health (CMV status not recorded). Some clones in this sample may be carry-over from other donors' samples. CDR3 amino acids: CASSDVAGTATEKLFF. The CDR3 bases are TGTGCCAGCAGTGACGTTGCGGGGACAGCGACGGAAAAACTGTTTTTT.